This T cell receptor beta chain was captured in a study of CXCR4 blockade with PD-1 therapy in pancreatic cancer. Whole-study findings and limits: Tumor clonality averaged roughly 0.15 versus 0.05 in healthy blood, not predicting survival. More frequent amino acid clones had more nucleotide rearrangements, suggesting convergent selection.

About this clone itself: Its specificity is unknown.

Patients who provided the archived tumor blocks had not received neoadjuvant therapy before surgery. Some clones are missing from TCRdb's copy, which holds only in-frame ones; the method was immunoSEQ multiplex PCR. The data contain approximately 17,000 clones, about 72% of them singletons. Sequencing input: tumor tissue. The receptor comes from a human donor with pancreatic ductal adenocarcinoma.

This CDR3 is CASSPLGGYTGELFF. The CDR3 region has the DNA TGTGCCAGTAGTCCTCTAGGTGGATACACCGGGGAGCTGTTTTTT. This chain links TRBV19 with TRBJ2-2, with no clear D. In germline, CDR1 is LNHDA, CDR2 SQIVND (reference sequence). The germline V and J ends were trimmed by 5 bases and 3 bases, with 13 bases remaining between them. CDR3 length: 15 amino acids.